This T cell receptor beta chain is drawn from a study of blood T cells in healthy people across ages. With a J-beta primer mix and a sample-barcoded 5' primer, a second PCR ran about 6 to 11 cycles. TCRdb used MiXCR to reprocess the 5' RACE reads, holding one entry per CDR3 protein. The top ten clones hold about 0.72% of a sample with around 1,000,000 distinct CDR3 sequences, approximately 25% of them seen once. V was pared by 4 bases and J by 7 bases, with 17 bases between. The germline V gene encodes CDR1 SEHNR and CDR2 FQNEAQ (reference sequence). This CDR3 is 15 amino acids long. This clonotype was observed a handful of times. The sample was also linked to a second study, of T cells of mothers and their children.

This clonotype originated in a girl between 2 and 10 years old in good health. The rearrangement uses TRBV7-9 and TRBJ1-3; D perhaps matches TRBD1 (5 bases). The sample taken for sequencing was blood. CDR3 nucleotide sequence: TGTGCCAGCAGCTCGGAGGGGCGCCTAGAGAACACCATATATTTT. Protein product: CASSSEGRLENTIYF.